The clone carrying this T cell receptor beta chain has at least ten counts. Using unique molecular identifiers, the investigators prepared the TCRbeta library. TCRdb ran MiXCR on the PCR reads and lists one entry per CDR3 protein. This table has a few hundred thousand distinct CDR3 sequences, about a fifth appearing once. This sample was included in a study of T-cell reconstitution after alpha-beta-depleted transplantation in children. The germline V gene has CDR1 DFQATT and CDR2 SNEGSKA (reference sequence). Trimming took off 1 base at V and 0 bases at J, with 13 bases between the two ends. CDR3 size: 16 residues.

This sequence was found in a human donor who donated a stem cell graft to a child with acute myeloid leukemia. The rearrangement links TRBV20-1 to TRBJ1-5, with a tentative D call TRBD1 (5 bases). Sample: PBMCs from the stem cell graft donor, taken from the stem cell graft. Here the CDR3 reads CSARVQDSHSNQPQHF. The CDR3 DNA is TGCAGTGCTAGAGTCCAAGACAGTCATAGCAATCAGCCCCAGCATTTT.